These 25 T cell receptor beta chains share one sample of origin, sequenced in a study of blood T cells in healthy people across ages. It was with a sample-barcoded 5' primer and a J-beta primer mix that a second PCR of roughly 7 to 12 cycles was run. Each CDR3 protein is one row after TCRdb ran MiXCR on the 5' RACE reads. The table includes about 1,400,000 distinct CDR3 sequences, 40% to 50% detected once. Sequencing was performed on blood. The receptors shown here come from a woman under 30 in good health.

In this sample, this clonotype turned up once. The gene calls are TRBV12-3 or TRBV12-4 and TRBJ2-7; D is unresolved. The CDR3 runs to 14 residues. Trimming stripped 7 bases from V and 7 bases from J, with 20 bases between. The CDR3 nucleotides are TGTGCCAGCAACAACCGGACGGATTATAATGAGCAGTACTTC. As protein: CASNNRTDYNEQYF.

The chain recombines TRBV7-9 with TRBJ2-5, with D possibly matching TRBD2 (5 bases). Germline V gene data show CDR1 as SEHNR and CDR2 as FQNEAQ (reference sequence). The V end lost 1 base, the J end lost 2 bases, and 14 bases lay between the germline ends. The length of the CDR3 is 16 residues. This chain's CDR3 is CASSLDLGSLQETQYF. CDR3 sequence (DNA): TGTGCCAGCAGCTTAGATCTGGGGAGCCTACAAGAGACCCAGTACTTC.

The chain is built from TRBV6-5 and TRBJ2-4; D may be TRBD2 (6 bases). Trimming took 0 bases from V and 3 from J, leaving 15 bases between them. CDR3 length: 17 amino acids. CDR1 and CDR2 (germline): MNHEY, SVGAGI. The CDR3 loop reads CASSYSMASAYKNIQYF. The CDR3 region has the DNA TGTGCCAGCAGTTACTCGATGGCTAGCGCGTACAAAAACATTCAGTACTTC.

This clonotype was observed a few times. This chain connects TRBV7-2 to TRBJ2-2, with 13 bases identical to TRBD2. V lost 7 bases, J lost 8 bases, and 7 bases stayed unmatched. The CDR3 is 15 amino acids. The germline CDR1 and CDR2 sequences are SGHTA and FQGNSA. This CDR3 is CASTTSGGATGELFF. The CDR3 DNA reads TGTGCCAGCACCACTAGCGGGGGGGCGACTGGGGAGCTGTTTTTT. The full variable domain, with the rest looked up from reference TRBV7-2 and TRBJ2-2, is GAGVSQSPSNKVTEKGKDVELRCDPISGHTALYWYRQSLGQGLEFLIYFQGNSAPDKSGLPSDRFSAERTGGSVSTLTIQRTQQEDSAVYLCASTTSGGATGELFFGEGSRLTVL.

This rearrangement joins TRBV10-2 to TRBJ1-3, with D perhaps matching TRBD1 (5 bases). V lost 7 bases to trimming and J lost 7 bases, with 8 bases between them. This CDR3 contains 11 residues. Germline lookup yields CDR1 WSHSY and CDR2 SAAADI. Written as DNA, the CDR3 is TGCGCCAGCATGACAGCTAACACCATATATTTT. Protein: CASMTANTIYF.

This clonotype appeared a few times. The V call is TRBV11-2, the J call TRBJ2-7, with 7 bases that match TRBD1. Germline CDR1 reads SGHAT; CDR2 reads FQNNGV. The ends lost 5 bases at V and 2 bases at J; junction bases unmatched: 9. The CDR3 runs 15 residues. The CDR3 reads CASSPNRDRTYEQYF. CDR3 bases: TGTGCCAGCAGCCCGAACCGGGACAGAACCTACGAGCAGTACTTC.

Only one count was recorded for this clonotype. This clone may be a read error of a much larger clone one base away. The rearrangement links TRBV4-1 to TRBJ2-2, with D possibly TRBD2 on 6 matching bases. V was shortened by 4 bases and J by 4 bases, with 16 bases between the two germline ends. Germline-derived CDR1 and CDR2 are MGHRA and YSYEKL. The CDR3 loop spans 16 amino acids. CDR3 coding DNA: TGCGCCAGCAGCCGTTCTGACCGGGGGACCACCGGGGAGCTGTTTTTT. This sequence encodes CASSRSDRGTTGELFF.

This clonotype has just a few counts. The chain is built from TRBV20-1 and TRBJ2-4, with 9 bases fitting TRBD2. The end of the DNA aligns better with TRBJ2-7, so the J call may be wrong. The CDR3 loop spans 11 amino acids. Germline CDR1 is DFQATT and CDR2 is SNEGSKA (reference sequence). The CDR3 here is CSATGLAEQYF. The CDR3 nucleotides read TGCAGTGCCACGGGACTAGCCGAGCAGTACTTC.

There are a few counts of this clonotype. The chain recombines TRBV4-2 with TRBJ1-2; 10 bases are a match to TRBD1. This CDR3 is built from 15 residues. The trim removed 1 base at V and 2 bases at J, leaving 1 base unmatched. Germline CDR1 reads LGHNA; CDR2 reads YNFKEQ. The CDR3 DNA follows: TGTGCCAGCAGCCAAGGGGACAGGGGCAACTATGGCTACACCTTC. It specifies CASSQGDRGNYGYTF.

The sample holds a few counts of this clonotype. The genes are TRBV21-1 and TRBJ2-7; TRBD2, as called in the table, went unchecked against the DNA. TRBV21-1 is a known pseudogene. The CDR3 runs 16 residues. This chain's CDR3 is CASSKVYRDSTYEQYF. Written as DNA, the CDR3 is TGTGCCAGCAGCAAAGTCTACCGGGACTCTACCTACGAGCAGTACTTC.

The gene calls are TRBV20-1 and TRBJ2-7; 8 positions agree with TRBD2. The CDR3 length is 14 residues. The germline V gene has CDR1 DFQATT and CDR2 SNEGSKA (reference sequence). Trimming took 5 bases from V and 3 from J; bases not matched to a gene: 9. The CDR3 sequence: CSAPISSGGYEQYF. The CDR3 region has the DNA TGCAGTGCTCCCATTTCGAGCGGGGGCTACGAGCAGTACTTC.

In its sample, this clonotype was seen a few times. The chain joins TRBV2 to TRBJ2-1, with 7 nucleotides matching TRBD1. Germline V gene data show CDR1 as SNHLY and CDR2 as FYNNEI. The CDR3 is made up of 15 amino acids. Trimming removed 6 bases from V and 10 bases from J; junction bases left unmatched: 15. In nucleotides, the CDR3 is TGTGCCAGCAGACTCGACCGGGACAGCTCCTACGAGCAGTTCTTC. Protein product: CASRLDRDSSYEQFF. The complete variable domain, with remaining parts taken from reference TRBV2 and TRBJ2-1, reads EPEVTQTPSHQVTQMGQEVILRCVPISNHLYFYWYRQILGQKVEFLVSFYNNEISEKSEIFDDQFSVERPDGSNFTLKIRSTKLEDSAMYFCASRLDRDSSYEQFFGPGTRLTVL.

Only a few counts were recorded for this clonotype. This chain links TRBV7-9 with TRBJ2-3; 13 bases are a match to TRBD2. The CDR3 covers 16 residues. The V segment lost 5 bases and the J segment 4 bases; nucleotides outside the gene matches: 6. In germline, CDR1 is SEHNR, CDR2 FQNEAQ (reference sequence). The DNA for the CDR3 is TGTGCCAGCAGCACCCGACTAGCGGGAGGTGCAGATACGCAGTATTTT. The encoded protein is CASSTRLAGGADTQYF.

The rearrangement joins TRBV27 to TRBJ1-5; D is ambiguous. The length of the CDR3 is 14 residues. Trimming cost V 10 bases and J 0 bases, with 13 bases left between them. Germline V lookup: CDR1 MNHEY, CDR2 SMNVEV (reference sequence). The CDR3 loop reads CATPGGDSNQPQHF. In DNA, the CDR3 is TGTGCCACCCCGGGCGGAGATAGCAATCAGCCCCAGCATTTT.

A few counts support this clonotype. The rearrangement joins TRBV2 to TRBJ2-3; 11 bases are a match to TRBD2. The CDR3 covers 15 residues. Germline-derived CDR1 and CDR2 are SNHLY and FYNNEI. The trim removed 6 bases at V and 3 bases at J, leaving 5 bases unmatched. The CDR3 DNA reads TGTGCCAGCAGGGGGACTAGCGGAGTAACAGATACGCAGTATTTT. Protein: CASRGTSGVTDTQYF.

The chain is built from TRBV11-2 and TRBJ2-1; D is unclear. CDR1 and CDR2 from the germline V gene are SGHAT and FQNNGV. V was clipped by 1 base and J by 9 bases, with 10 bases between them. There are 13 residues in the CDR3. The CDR3 region is CASSLVHSAEQFF. The CDR3, as DNA: TGTGCCAGCAGCTTAGTCCACTCTGCTGAGCAGTTCTTC.

This clonotype came up a few times. This chain links TRBV20-1 with TRBJ2-7; 12 nucleotides align to TRBD2. Germline assignment: CDR1 DFQATT and CDR2 SNEGSKA (reference sequence). Trimming removed 3 bases from V and 4 bases from J; junction bases left unmatched: 7. The CDR3 contains 15 residues. CDR3 residues: CSASDPSGGAYEQYF. In nucleotides, the CDR3 is TGCAGTGCTAGTGACCCTAGCGGGGGGGCTTACGAGCAGTACTTC.

The chain links TRBV5-1 to TRBJ2-5, with 7 bases aligning to TRBD1. This CDR3 spans 14 amino acids. With 4 bases clipped from V and 2 bases from J, the junction kept 5 bases outside the gene matches. Germline lookup yields CDR1 SGHRS and CDR2 YFSETQ. The CDR3 region has the DNA TGCGCCAGCAGCCCGGACAGGCTACAAGAGACCCAGTACTTC. Protein sequence: CASSPDRLQETQYF.

This clonotype was found a few times. The rearrangement uses TRBV2 and TRBJ1-5, with D unresolved. The CDR3 consists of 14 residues. V was clipped by 6 bases and J by 4 bases, with 13 bases between them. The V gene's germline CDR1 is SNHLY and CDR2 FYNNEI. The chain's CDR3 is CASSDQDGNQPQHF. The CDR3 coding sequence is TGTGCCAGCAGCGATCAGGATGGGAATCAGCCCCAGCATTTT.

This clonotype was seen only a few times. The V gene is TRBV2, the J gene TRBJ2-3, with 10 bases identical to TRBD2. With V trimmed by 7 bases and J by 6 bases, 10 bases remained unmatched. Germline lookup yields CDR1 SNHLY and CDR2 FYNNEI. The CDR3 has 15 amino acids. The CDR3 DNA is TGTGCCAGCAACGGACTAGCGGCCTTCGGGGATACGCAGTATTTT. Residues: CASNGLAAFGDTQYF.

This clonotype occurred a few times. The rearrangement joins TRBV29-1 to TRBJ2-3; 9 bases are shared with TRBD2. J gave up 0 bases and V 3 bases, and 1 base lay outside the gene matches. Germline CDR1 SQVTM, CDR2 ANQGSEA. The CDR3 contains 14 residues. The CDR3: CSVDLAGSTDTQYF. CDR3 DNA sequence: TGCAGCGTTGATCTAGCGGGAAGCACAGATACGCAGTATTTT.

This clonotype was seen once. This chain uses TRBV5-5 with TRBJ1-2, with a weak D call TRBD1 (5 bases). V lost 2 bases, J lost 3 bases, and 11 bases lay in between. CDR1 is SGHKS, CDR2 YYEKEE, per germline (reference sequence). CDR3 length: 14 amino acids. CDR3 nucleotides: TGTGCCAGCAGCTTTAAGGGGACGGACTATGGCTACACCTTC. Translation gives CASSFKGTDYGYTF. The full variable domain, in which reference TRBV5-5 and TRBJ1-2 provide the parts outside the CDR3, is DAGVTQSPTHLIKTRGQQVTLRCSPISGHKSVSWYQQVLGQGPQFIFQYYEKEERGRGNFPDRFSARQFPNYSSELNVNALLLGDSALYLCASSFKGTDYGYTFGSGTRLTVV.

This clonotype has just a few counts. The J gene is TRBJ2-5, the V gene TRBV4-1; 8 nucleotides agree with TRBD2. V lost 5 bases, J lost 11 bases, and 10 bases stayed unmatched. From germline, CDR1 is MGHRA and CDR2 YSYEKL. The CDR3 is made up of 13 amino acids. The CDR3 region is CASSSRTSSAQYF. The CDR3 DNA sequence: TGCGCCAGCAGCTCGCGGACTAGCAGCGCGCAGTACTTC.

The chain is built from TRBV2 and TRBJ2-7, with 7 bases matching TRBD2. The CDR3 extends over 16 amino acids. V gave up 6 bases and J gave up 6 bases; unmatched junction bases: 17. Germline V CDR1 and CDR2: SNHLY, FYNNEI. The CDR3 coding sequence is TGTGCCAGCAGGGCGACGGATGGACTAGTCGGCGCCGAGCAGTACTTC. Protein: CASRATDGLVGAEQYF.

CDR3 in DNA: TGTGCCAGCAGCTTTGGGACTAACTACAATGAGCAGTTCTTC. It codes for CASSFGTNYNEQFF. V and J are TRBV7-9 and TRBJ2-1, with 7 bases identical to TRBD2. Per the germline V gene, CDR1 is SEHNR and CDR2 is FQNEAQ (reference sequence). The trim removed 3 bases at V and 3 bases at J, leaving 2 bases unmatched. This CDR3 has 14 residues.